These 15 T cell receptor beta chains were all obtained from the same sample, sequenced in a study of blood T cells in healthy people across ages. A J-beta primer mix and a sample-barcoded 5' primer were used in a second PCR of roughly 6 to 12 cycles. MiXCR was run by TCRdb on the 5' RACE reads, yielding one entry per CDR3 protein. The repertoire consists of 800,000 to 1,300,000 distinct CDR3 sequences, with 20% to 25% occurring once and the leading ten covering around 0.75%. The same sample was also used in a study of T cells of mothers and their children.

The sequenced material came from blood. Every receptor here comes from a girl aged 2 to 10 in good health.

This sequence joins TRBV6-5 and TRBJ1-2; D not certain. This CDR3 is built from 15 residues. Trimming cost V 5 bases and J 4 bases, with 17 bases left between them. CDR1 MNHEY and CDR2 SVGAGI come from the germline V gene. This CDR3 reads CASSPSGHPSYGYTF. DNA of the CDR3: TGTGCCAGCAGTCCCTCCGGTCATCCCTCCTATGGCTACACCTTC.

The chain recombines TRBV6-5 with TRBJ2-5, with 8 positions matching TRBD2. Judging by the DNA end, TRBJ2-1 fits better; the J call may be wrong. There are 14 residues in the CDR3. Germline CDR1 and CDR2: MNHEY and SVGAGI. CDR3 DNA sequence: TGTGCCAGCAGTTACAAAAGCGGGAGAAATGAGCAGTTCTTC. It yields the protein CASSYKSGRNEQFF.

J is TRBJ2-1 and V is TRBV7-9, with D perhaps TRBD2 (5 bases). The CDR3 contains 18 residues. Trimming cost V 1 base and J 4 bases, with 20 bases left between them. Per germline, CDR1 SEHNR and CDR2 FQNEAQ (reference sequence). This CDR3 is CASSLGGFGVASYNEQFF. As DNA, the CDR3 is TGTGCCAGCAGCTTAGGGGGTTTTGGGGTAGCGTCGTACAATGAGCAGTTCTTC. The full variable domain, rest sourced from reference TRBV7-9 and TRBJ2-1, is DTGVSQNPRHKITKRGQNVTFRCDPISEHNRLYWYRQTLGQGPEFLTYFQNEAQLEKSRLLSDRFSAERPKGSFSTLEIQRTEQGDSAMYLCASSLGGFGVASYNEQFFGPGTRLTVL.

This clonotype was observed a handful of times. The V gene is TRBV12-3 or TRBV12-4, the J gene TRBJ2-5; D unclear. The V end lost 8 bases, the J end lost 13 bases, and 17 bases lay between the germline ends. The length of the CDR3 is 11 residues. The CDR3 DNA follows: TGTGCCAGCTCAGGACCCCGTGAGATGTACTTC. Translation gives CASSGPREMYF.

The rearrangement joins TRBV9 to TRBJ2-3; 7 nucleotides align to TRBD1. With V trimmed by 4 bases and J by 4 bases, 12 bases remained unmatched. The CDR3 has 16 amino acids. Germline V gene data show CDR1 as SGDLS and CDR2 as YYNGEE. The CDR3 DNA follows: TGTGCCAGCAGCTTCCCCGACAGGGTAGAGGCAGATACGCAGTATTTT. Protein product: CASSFPDRVEADTQYF.

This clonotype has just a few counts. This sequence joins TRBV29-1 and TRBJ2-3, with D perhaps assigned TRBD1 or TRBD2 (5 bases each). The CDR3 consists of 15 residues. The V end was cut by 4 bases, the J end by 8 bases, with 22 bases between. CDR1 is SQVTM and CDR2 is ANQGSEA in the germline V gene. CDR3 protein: CSVATGLPGGGTQYF. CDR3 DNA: TGCAGCGTTGCTACAGGACTCCCAGGTGGTGGTACGCAGTATTTT.

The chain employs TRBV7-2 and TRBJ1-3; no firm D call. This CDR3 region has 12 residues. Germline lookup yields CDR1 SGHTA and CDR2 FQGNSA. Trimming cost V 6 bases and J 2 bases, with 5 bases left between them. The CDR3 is CASSYAGNTIYF. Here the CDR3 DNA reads TGTGCCAGCAGTTACGCTGGAAACACCATATATTTT.

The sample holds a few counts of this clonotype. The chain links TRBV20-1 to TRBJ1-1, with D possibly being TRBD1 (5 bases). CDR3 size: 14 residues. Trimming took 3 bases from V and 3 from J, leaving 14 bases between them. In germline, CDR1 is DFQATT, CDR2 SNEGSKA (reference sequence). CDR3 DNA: TGCAGTGCTAGGAGTGTGGCAGGGCACACTGAAGCTTTCTTT. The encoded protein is CSARSVAGHTEAFF.

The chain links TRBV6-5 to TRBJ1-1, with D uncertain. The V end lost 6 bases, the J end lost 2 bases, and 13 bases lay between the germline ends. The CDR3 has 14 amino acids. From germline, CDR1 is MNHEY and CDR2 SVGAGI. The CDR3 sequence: CASSSPADNTEAFF. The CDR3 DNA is TGTGCCAGCAGCTCCCCCGCGGATAACACTGAAGCTTTCTTT.

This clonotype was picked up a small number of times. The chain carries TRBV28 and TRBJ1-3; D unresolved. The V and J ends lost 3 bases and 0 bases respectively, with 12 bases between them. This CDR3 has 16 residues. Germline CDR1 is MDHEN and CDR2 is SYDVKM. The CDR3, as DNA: TGTGCCAGCAGTTTGCCTCCGGGGTACTCTGGAAACACCATATATTTT. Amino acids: CASSLPPGYSGNTIYF.

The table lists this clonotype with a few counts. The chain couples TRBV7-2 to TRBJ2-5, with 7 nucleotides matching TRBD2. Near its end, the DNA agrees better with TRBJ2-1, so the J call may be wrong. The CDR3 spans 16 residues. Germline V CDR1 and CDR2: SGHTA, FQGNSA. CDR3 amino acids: CASSLVGGGSWNEQFF. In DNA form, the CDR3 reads TGTGCCAGCAGCTTAGTTGGTGGCGGGAGTTGGAATGAGCAGTTCTTC.

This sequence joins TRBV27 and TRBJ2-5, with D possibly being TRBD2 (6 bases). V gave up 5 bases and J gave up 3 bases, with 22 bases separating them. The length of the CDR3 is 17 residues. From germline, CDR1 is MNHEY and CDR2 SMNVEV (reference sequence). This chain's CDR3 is CASSPGVRHGSKETQYF. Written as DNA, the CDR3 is TGTGCCAGCAGTCCGGGGGTGAGGCACGGCTCGAAAGAGACCCAGTACTTC.

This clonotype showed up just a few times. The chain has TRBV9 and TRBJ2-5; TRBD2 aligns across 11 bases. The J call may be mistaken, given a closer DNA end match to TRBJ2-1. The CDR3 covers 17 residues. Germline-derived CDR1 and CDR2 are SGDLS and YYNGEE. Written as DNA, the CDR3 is TGTGCCAGCAGCGTAGCCCCGACTAGCGGGATGTACAATGAGCAGTTCTTC. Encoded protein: CASSVAPTSGMYNEQFF.

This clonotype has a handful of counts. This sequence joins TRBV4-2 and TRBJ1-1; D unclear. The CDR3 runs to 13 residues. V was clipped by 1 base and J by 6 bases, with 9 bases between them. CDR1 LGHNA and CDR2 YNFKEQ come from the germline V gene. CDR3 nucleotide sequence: TGTGCCAGCAGCCAAGGGTCGGCCGCTGAAGCTTTCTTT. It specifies CASSQGSAAEAFF.

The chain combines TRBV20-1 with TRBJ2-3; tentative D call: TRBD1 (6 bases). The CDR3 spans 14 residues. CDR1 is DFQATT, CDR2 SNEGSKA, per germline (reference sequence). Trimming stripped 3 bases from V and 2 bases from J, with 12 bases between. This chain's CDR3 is CSARDGTYTDTQYF. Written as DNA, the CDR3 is TGCAGTGCTAGGGATGGGACATACACAGATACGCAGTATTTT.